This TCR beta chain was retrieved from a study of Graves' ophthalmopathy and Graves' hyperthyroidism (dated by TCRdb to 2016 to 2019). Regarding the complete study: Peripheral blood was collected before any treatment was given, at the time of initial diagnosis. T-cell repertoires of thyroid tissue and blood were compared in 5 or 6 hyperthyroidism patients. The independent validation cohort included roughly 19 hyperthyroidism patients plus 17 patients who later progressed from hyperthyroidism to ophthalmopathy. In total, 135 blood samples were TCR-sequenced: roughly 45 ophthalmopathy, some 75 hyperthyroidism and roughly 17 hyperthyroidism-to-ophthalmopathy patients. To tell Graves' ophthalmopathy apart from Graves' hyperthyroidism, and to predict which patients would progress to ophthalmopathy, the study relied on TCR beta repertoire signatures. To explore V-J signatures that separate ophthalmopathy from hyperthyroidism, a discovery set of about a hundred patients was enrolled, consisting of about 45 with ophthalmopathy and roughly 57 with stable hyperthyroidism. After sampling, hyperthyroidism patients received methimazole starting at 30 mg daily, and ophthalmopathy patients received high-dose intravenous methylprednisolone. Study-level results and caveats: Most of the expanded thyroid clonotypes with a frequency above 0.001 were also detected in blood, and it was suggested that the thyroid immune response may be reflected by blood repertoires. In cross-validation, the 13-signature model distinguished ophthalmopathy from stable hyperthyroidism with about 89% sensitivity and approximately 81% specificity, while in the test set the corresponding values were about 80% and 75%. Sample size was not predetermined statistically, and investigators were not blinded to group allocation. In validation, the model predicted ophthalmopathy progression with 70.59% sensitivity and approximately 72% specificity; around twelve predicted patients were CT-confirmed with GO in a median of approximately 6.2 months.

Ophthalmopathy patients had moderately to severely active disease, Clinical Activity Score of at least 3, NOSPECS grade of at least 4, and disease duration under 3 months. Anyone with other autoimmune diseases, uncontrolled infections, pregnancy or lactation was excluded from the study. Clinical symptoms, serum thyroxine, TRAb, thyroid ultrasound and orbital computed tomography were used for diagnosis. Ficoll-Paque density gradient centrifugation was used to isolate PBMCs from about 9.4 ml of fresh peripheral blood. Total RNA was extracted with Trizol reagent and quality-checked on an Agilent 2100 Bioanalyzer. V and J are trimmed by 7 bases and 5 bases, and the gene matches miss 11 bases of the junction. The germline V gene yields SQVTM for CDR1 and ANQGSEA for CDR2. Including the terminal cysteine and phenylalanine, the CDR3 comprises 13 residues. The retained sequence is limited to the CDR3, 39 bases, with the frame set at the first base.

TCR beta CDR3 regions were amplified from RNA transcripts for repertoire sequencing. HTBI primers and the Qiagen OneStep RT-PCR kit were used in a first-round RT-PCR, which was followed by a second-round multiplex PCR, size selection and purification. Sequencing of the libraries was carried out on an Illumina HiSeq2000 in paired-end mode with 100 bp reads. The paper's processing steps were these. SOAPnuke was used to process the reads, throwing out any read that had adapters, had uncalled bases, had a mean Phred below 15, or lacked an exact constant-primer or identifier match. COPE v1.2.5 was used to merge the high-quality paired reads. Each unique nucleotide sequence was defined as a clonotype, and clonotypes were aligned to IMGT TRB V, D and J references with MiTCR v1.1. The analysis was limited to V-J combinations with a frequency above 0.0001, which together covered 99.2% of the repertoires. For each V-J combination, a TCR clonal expansion and chaos score was defined as the ratio of F50 clonal expansion to chaos observed in the TCRdist matrix. Welch's t-statistics and random forest were used to reduce features to about 13 V-J combinations, which were fed into a naive Bayes classifier. The Morisita-Horn index was used to measure how similar the thyroid and blood repertoires were. The public reads were run again by TCRdb, first through fastp at Q25 and then through MiXCR, and only productive beta chains were kept. Every distinct CDR3 protein forms one entry, paired with its most common genes and DNA. In this record, the V and J calls reflect TCRdb's handling and not the investigators' own analysis. The sample table lists around 670,000 distinct CDR3 sequences, around 40% of them with a count of one. About 40% of the sample goes to the ten largest clones.

The table lists this clonotype with many counts. The antigen it recognizes is unknown. No much larger clonotype is one base removed from it; base qualities were not supplied. The clonotype originates from an adult man with Graves' ophthalmopathy. The chain joins TRBV29-1 to TRBJ2-7, with 7 central nucleotides matching TRBD2. Sequencing was carried out using peripheral blood. The nucleotide sequence is given as TGCAGCGCCTCCGGGACTACCTTAGACGAGCAGTACTTC. It specifies CSASGTTLDEQYF.